Following are 32 T cell receptor delta chains from one sample sequenced in a study of γδ T cells in repeated Plasmodium falciparum infection. Gammadelta T cells were flow-sorted from PBMC into Vgamma9/Vdelta2+ and Vdelta2-negative populations for bulk analysis. TCRdb re-called the multiplex PCR reads using CATT. The sample yields 80,000 to 95,000 delta-chain clones, roughly 1.4% seen once. The sample was gamma-delta T cells from blood. Receptor source: a pool of human donors (malaria-infected and uninfected, not separated).

Turning to this clone: A read error likely explains why the TCRdb protein, taken from a much larger clone, differs from this DNA's translation at residue 15; the protein shown is translated from the DNA. This chain links TRDV1 with TRDJ1, with TRDD3 as a possible D gene (6 bases). The J gene, not given by TCRdb, was assigned here from a germline match of the nucleotide sequence. Germline V lookup: CDR1 TSWWSYY, CDR2 QGS. The CDR3 extends over 19 amino acids. Written as DNA, the CDR3 is TGTGCTCTTGGAGAAAGGAGTAGACCTACTGGGATGTACACCGCTAAACTCATCTTT. Protein sequence: CALGERSRPTGMYTAKLIF.

About this clone itself: Translating this DNA gives a protein that differs at residue 10 from the TCRdb one, which belongs to a much larger clone; a read error is likely, and the protein shown is this translation. The V gene is TRDV1, the J gene TRDJ1; 10 bases fit TRDD3. CDR3 size: 22 residues. J gave up 0 bases and V 0 bases, and 19 bases lay outside the gene matches. Germline CDR1 reads TSWWSYY; CDR2 reads QGS. The CDR3 DNA follows: TGTGCTCTTGGGGAACTAAGCTACAACGCCTTACTGGGGGATGCTTACACCGATAAACTCATCTTT. It translates to CALGELSYNALLGDAYTDKLIF.

This clone was counted a few times. The mismatch at residue 4 between this DNA's translation and the TCRdb protein of a much larger clone likely reflects a read error; the protein shown is translated from the DNA. The chain links TRDV1 to TRDJ1; a possible D gene is TRDD2 (9 bases). Between the trimmed V and J ends, which lost 7 bases and 1 base, there was a span of 31 bases. Germline assignment: CDR1 TSWWSYY and CDR2 QGS. The CDR3 totals 20 residues. The CDR3 sequence: CALVELSFLREGYGTDKLIF. DNA for the CDR3: TGTGCTCTTGTTGAACTCTCCTTCCTACGGGAGGGATACGGCACCGATAAACTCATCTTT.

Ten or more counts support this clone. With a far larger clone one base away, a read error is the likely cause. The identical CDR3 is also encoded by other nucleotide sequences in the sample. V usage is TRDV1 and J usage is TRDJ1, with 7 bases identical to TRDD3. From germline, CDR1 is TSWWSYY and CDR2 QGS. There are 18 residues in the CDR3. The DNA of the CDR3 is TGTGCCCTTGGGAGCGGAGGACCCTGGGGGTTGCACACCGATAAACTCATCTTT. Its protein product is CALGSGGPWGLHTDKLIF.

Comment on this clone: A much larger clone is a single base away; this may be a read error. The chain uses TRDV1 and TRDJ1, with 12 nucleotides matching TRDD3. TCRdb lists no J gene, so it was determined here by aligning the DNA to germline. Germline V lookup: CDR1 TSWWSYY, CDR2 QGS. The CDR3 extends over 21 amino acids. CDR3 bases: TGTGCTCTTGGGGAACTACTTATCTCCGACTGGGGGATACTTAACACCGATAGACTCATCTTT. Translating it yields CALGELLISDWGILNTDRLIF.

This clone was counted between two and nine times. TCRdb shows a much larger clone's protein in place of this DNA's translation, and the two differ at residue 8, likely through a read error; the protein shown is translated from the DNA. This rearrangement joins TRDV1 to TRDJ1; 11 bases line up with TRDD3. Assignment of the J gene here rests on matching the DNA to germline, because TCRdb gives none. V was clipped by 4 bases and J by 1 base; unmatched bases: 26. In germline, CDR1 is TSWWSYY, CDR2 QGS. The length of the CDR3 is 23 residues. The CDR3 protein is CALGVTPHPFLILGDRSTDKLIF. CDR3 sequence (DNA): TGTGCTCTTGGGGTCACACCTCATCCTTTCCTAATACTGGGGGATAGGAGCACCGATAAACTCATCTTT.

This clone has just a few counts. The protein given by TCRdb reflects a much larger clone and differs at residue 5 from this DNA's translation, likely from a read error; the protein shown is the DNA's translation. The chain has TRDV1 and TRDJ1; 8 bases align to TRDD3. TCRdb does not report a J gene; here it was assigned by matching the DNA to germline references. V trimming: 4 bases; J trimming: 0 bases; junction bases outside the gene matches: 34. Germline CDR1 reads TSWWSYY; CDR2 reads QGS. The CDR3 consists of 25 residues. CDR3 protein: CALGVLRPSRTYWGSPRVNTDKLIF. CDR3 sequence (DNA): TGTGCTCTTGGGGTCCTACGGCCTTCCCGAACCTACTGGGGGTCTCCCCGCGTGAACACCGATAAACTCATCTTT.

This clone was detected only a few times. The protein given by TCRdb reflects a much larger clone and differs at residue 18 from this DNA's translation, likely from a read error; the protein shown is the DNA's translation. No call exists for the J gene, whereas the V gene is TRDV2. The CDR3 has 19 residues. From germline, CDR1 is GEAIGNYY and CDR2 EKD. CDR3 sequence: CACDPLSHPRGPYTDKLTF. CDR3 bases: TGTGCCTGTGACCCGCTTAGCCACCCTCGTGGCCCATACACCGATAAACTCACCTTT.

In its sample, this clone was seen a few times. The TCRdb protein comes from a much larger clone and disagrees with this DNA's translation at residue 11, likely due to a read error; the protein given here is derived from the DNA. The genes are TRDV2 and TRDJ1; 9 bases fit TRDD3. The J gene, left out of TCRdb, was set here by checking the DNA against germline. In germline, CDR1 is GEAIGNYY, CDR2 EKD. The length of the CDR3 is 16 residues. The trim removed 4 bases at V and 3 bases at J, leaving 11 bases unmatched. CDR3 protein: CACDLLGDRMADKLIF. As DNA, the CDR3 is TGTGCCTGTGATTTGTTGGGGGATAGGATGGCCGATAAACTCATCTTT.

The table lists this clone with a few counts. The protein that TCRdb holds for this DNA derives from a much larger clone and differs from the translated DNA at residue 11, which likely indicates a read error; the protein shown here is translated from the DNA. This sequence joins TRDV2 and TRDJ1; D remains ambiguous. Germline lookup yields CDR1 GEAIGNYY and CDR2 EKD. Trimming pared 0 bases from V and 3 bases from J, leaving 16 bases between. The CDR3 sequence is 16 residues long. The CDR3 loop is CACDTILREIPDKLIF. CDR3 nucleotide sequence: TGTGCCTGTGACACCATTCTGCGGGAGATCCCCGATAAACTCATCTTT.

About this clone: TCRdb's entry gives the protein of a much larger clone, which mismatches this DNA's translation at residue 18, likely from a read error; the protein reported here is translated from the DNA. This chain connects TRDV2 to TRDJ1; 9 nucleotides agree with TRDD3. TCRdb leaves out the J gene; it was filled in here by matching the DNA to germline. The CDR3 contains 25 residues. Per the germline V gene, CDR1 is GEAIGNYY and CDR2 is EKD. J gave up 2 bases and V 0 bases, and 33 bases lay outside the gene matches. The CDR3, as DNA: TGTGCCTGTGACACCGTGGGCCCTTCCCAGGTCCTGGCTACTGGGGGACCCCCTTCGACCGATAAACTCATCTTT. This translates into CACDTVGPSQVLATGGPPSTDKLIF.

This clone appeared a few times. The TCRdb protein, from a much larger clone, departs from this DNA's translation at residue 14, likely by read error; the protein shown derives from the DNA. V usage is TRDV2 and J usage is TRDJ1; the match to TRDD3 covers 12 bases. No J gene is reported in TCRdb; it was inferred here by comparing the DNA with germline. Germline loops: CDR1 GEAIGNYY, CDR2 EKD. The CDR3 runs to 17 residues. CDR3 region: CACDTLGDTEDTDRLIF. CDR3 bases: TGTGCCTGTGACACTCTGGGGGATACGGAAGACACCGATAGACTCATCTTT.

As to this clone: TCRdb assigns this DNA the protein of a much larger clone, which departs from its translation at residue 6; this likely reflects a read error, and the protein shown comes from translating the DNA. The chain is built from TRDV1 and TRDJ1; tentative D call: TRDD3 (5 bases). Germline V gene sequence: CDR1 TSWWSYY, CDR2 QGS. V was shortened by 3 bases and J by 2 bases, with 13 bases between the two germline ends. There are 15 residues in the CDR3. In DNA, the CDR3 is TGTGCTCTTGGGGATAGCTACGGGGAAACCGATAAACTCATCTTT. It yields the protein CALGDSYGETDKLIF.

This clone came up a few times. The protein TCRdb gives is from a much larger clone and does not agree with this DNA's translation at residue 9, likely a read error; the protein shown here comes from the DNA. The chain uses TRDV2 and TRDJ1; D call uncertain. The germline gives CDR1 GEAIGNYY, CDR2 EKD. The CDR3 consists of 14 residues. The germline V and J ends were trimmed by 3 bases and 3 bases, with 13 bases remaining between them. CDR3 sequence reads: CACDPLLEADKLIF. In DNA form, the CDR3 reads TGTGCCTGTGACCCTTTACTCGAGGCCGATAAACTCATCTTT.

This clone was picked up many times. The sample contains more than one DNA sequence encoding this CDR3. CDR3: CALGELLATPAVTDKLIF. The CDR3 bases are TGTGCTCTTGGGGAACTCCTGGCGACCCCTGCAGTCACCGATAAACTCATCTTT. This rearrangement joins TRDV1 to TRDJ1; D unresolved. The CDR3 is made up of 18 amino acids. Germline-derived CDR1 and CDR2 are TSWWSYY and QGS. V was shortened by 0 bases and J by 1 base, with 18 bases between the two germline ends.

This clone was picked up a small number of times. TCRdb records a much larger clone's protein for this DNA, with a difference at residue 7 that likely arises from a read error; the protein given is the translation of the DNA. In the same sample, other DNA sequences code for this CDR3. The chain links TRDV3 to TRDJ1; D is unresolved. Germline V CDR1 and CDR2: TVYSNPD, GDNSRS (reference sequence). This CDR3 comprises 14 residues. CDR3 nucleotide sequence: TGTGCCTCCGTTAAGGTGGGCAACACCGATAAACTTATCTTT. It codes for CASVKVGNTDKLIF.

This clone was detected a few times. A far larger clone is off by one base, so a read error is likely. The genes are TRDV3 and TRDJ1; 13 nucleotides agree with TRDD3. Because TCRdb records no J gene, it was assigned here through a match of the DNA to germline. This CDR3 has 22 amino acids. Trimming cost V 4 bases and J 0 bases; bases outside gene matches: 26. The germline CDR1 and CDR2 sequences are TVYSNPD and GDNSRS (reference sequence). The CDR3 DNA is TGTGCCTCCCTCTTCCCATACCTGGAGTACTGGGGGATACGCCCGTACACCGATAAACTCATCTTT. Its protein product is CASLFPYLEYWGIRPYTDKLIF. Filled out from reference TRDV3 and TRDJ1, the complete variable domain reads CDKVTQSSPDQTVASGSEVVLLCTYDTVYSNPDLFWYRIRPDYSFQFVFYGDNSRSEGADFTQGRFSVKHILTQKAFHLVISPVRTEDSATYYCASLFPYLEYWGIRPYTDKLIFGKGTRVTVEP.

Notes on this clone: TCRdb's protein for this DNA is that of a much larger clone and differs from the translation at residue 11, likely a read error; the protein shown is the DNA translation. The rearrangement links TRDV1 to TRDJ1; tentatively, D is TRDD3 (6 bases). TCRdb supplies no J gene; here it was assigned by aligning the nucleotide sequence to germline. Germline V gene sequence: CDR1 TSWWSYY, CDR2 QGS. The V end lost 9 bases, the J end lost 3 bases, and 23 bases lay between the germline ends. CDR3 length: 16 residues. CDR3 DNA: TGTGCTCTGGAGGAAGCAGGGGTGGGGGTCGCCGATAAACTCATCTTT. Translated: CALEEAGVGVADKLIF.

Note on this clone: A far larger clone is only one base removed, so a read error is likely. The same CDR3 arises from other DNA sequences in this sample as well. The chain uses TRDV2 and TRDJ1; 9 nucleotides align to TRDD3. TCRdb leaves out the J gene; it was filled in here by matching the DNA to germline. This CDR3 region has 17 residues. The germline V gene encodes CDR1 GEAIGNYY and CDR2 EKD. The CDR3, as DNA: TGTGCCTGCGACAGGTTACTGGGGGAAAAAAACACCGATAAACTCATCTTT. It translates to CACDRLLGEKNTDKLIF.

This clone has only a few counts. A read error likely explains why the TCRdb protein, taken from a much larger clone, differs from this DNA's translation at residue 15; the protein shown is translated from the DNA. This sequence joins TRDV2 and TRDJ1; 12 bases agree with TRDD3. TCRdb is silent on the J gene; assignment here came from matching the DNA to germline. The V gene's germline CDR1 is GEAIGNYY and CDR2 EKD. CDR3 size: 19 residues. This CDR3 is CACDPVLGDTGEYTGKLIF. In DNA form, the CDR3 reads TGTGCCTGTGACCCCGTACTGGGGGATACAGGGGAGTACACCGGTAAACTCATCTTT.

This clone has a count of ten or more. The sample carries other DNA sequences with the same CDR3. The rearrangement uses TRDV1 and TRDJ1; D unclear. The V gene lost 0 bases and the J gene lost 5 bases, with 16 bases spanning the gap. This CDR3 spans 16 amino acids. Germline CDR1 reads TSWWSYY; CDR2 reads QGS. Written as DNA, the CDR3 is TGTGCTCTTGGGGAACTGGGCGTACGCAGGGAGGATAAACTCATCTTT. Translation: CALGELGVRREDKLIF.

This clone was picked up a small number of times. The protein held in TCRdb is that of a much larger clone and does not match this DNA's translation at residue 11, likely because of a read error; the protein shown is translated from the DNA. V usage is TRDV2 and J usage is TRDJ1, with D uncertain. Matching the DNA to germline supplied the J gene, which TCRdb does not give. Per the germline V gene, CDR1 is GEAIGNYY and CDR2 is EKD. Trimming shortened V by 1 base and J by 4 bases, and 18 bases separated the two germline ends. The CDR3 consists of 16 residues. The CDR3 reads CACDTGEGPTNDKLIF. CDR3 in DNA: TGTGCCTGTGACACAGGCGAAGGACCCACCAACGATAAACTCATCTTT.

On this clone: The TCRdb protein, from a much larger clone, departs from this DNA's translation at residue 10, likely by read error; the protein shown derives from the DNA. The rearrangement joins TRDV2 to TRDJ1; 8 nucleotides align to TRDD3. No J gene was available from TCRdb, and it was assigned here by a germline match of the DNA. The CDR3 length is 15 residues. Germline CDR1 GEAIGNYY, CDR2 EKD. The V and J ends lost 0 bases and 4 bases, in that order; junction bases with no gene match: 6. The CDR3 sequence: CACDTGTGGIDKLIF. DNA of the CDR3: TGTGCCTGTGACACCGGTACTGGGGGGATCGATAAACTCATCTTT.

This clone was detected many times. The V call is TRDV1, the J call TRDJ1; possible D gene TRDD3, 6 bases. The CDR3 length is 23 residues. Germline V gives CDR1 TSWWSYY, CDR2 QGS. Trimming cost V 5 bases and J 0 bases, with 37 bases left between them. The CDR3 coding sequence is TGTGCTCTTGGGAACGTCTCTCCGCGCCTTAAGTGGGGGCCTTTAGGATACACCGATAAACTCATCTTT. This gives the protein CALGNVSPRLKWGPLGYTDKLIF.

As to this clone: The protein given by TCRdb reflects a much larger clone and differs at residue 14 from this DNA's translation, likely from a read error; the protein shown is the DNA's translation. The chain uses TRDV2 and TRDJ1, with D perhaps TRDD2 or TRDD3 (6 bases each). TCRdb gives no J gene; it was assigned here by matching the DNA to germline. Between the trimmed V and J ends, which lost 0 bases and 0 bases, there was a span of 28 bases. The CDR3 covers 21 residues. Germline V CDR1 and CDR2: GEAIGNYY, EKD. The CDR3 spells CACDTVPSYGDGSQDTDKLIF. The CDR3 bases are TGTGCCTGTGACACCGTTCCCTCCTACGGGGATGGGAGCCAGGACACCGATAAACTCATCTTT.

A note on this clone: The TCRdb protein comes from a much larger clone and disagrees with this DNA's translation at residue 15, likely due to a read error; the protein given here is derived from the DNA. This chain links TRDV1 with TRDJ1; 12 positions agree with TRDD3. The J gene, missing from TCRdb, was assigned here through DNA to germline matching. This CDR3 region has 20 residues. V dropped 6 bases and J dropped 7; count of bases not matched to a gene: 24. CDR1 is TSWWSYY, CDR2 QGS, per germline. CDR3 amino acids: CALGHSTPDWGILERGKLIF. The CDR3 bases are TGTGCTCTTGGCCATTCTACTCCCGACTGGGGGATACTCGAGAGAGGTAAACTCATCTTT.

A note on this clone: For this DNA, TCRdb reports the protein of a much larger clone, which diverges at residue 18, most likely from a read error; the protein presented here is translated directly from the DNA. With the J gene uncalled, the V gene is TRDV2; TRDD3 is the table's D call and was not checked against the DNA. The CDR3 extends over 20 amino acids. The V gene's germline CDR1 is GEAIGNYY and CDR2 EKD. The CDR3 DNA reads as TGTGCCTGTGACACATCTACTGGGGGATTATACTCCTGGGACACCCGACAGACGTTTTTC. The encoded protein is CACDTSTGGLYSWDTRQTFF.

In its sample, this clone was seen many times. The chain joins TRDV1 to TRDJ1; D might be TRDD3 (5 bases). The length of the CDR3 is 20 residues. V gave up 3 bases and J gave up 0 bases, with 26 bases separating them. In germline, CDR1 is TSWWSYY, CDR2 QGS. CDR3 loop: CALGDGTYAGEAGYTDKLIF. As DNA, the CDR3 is TGTGCTCTTGGGGATGGGACTTACGCGGGAGAGGCTGGGTACACCGATAAACTCATCTTT.

This clone was seen at least ten times. TCRdb's listed protein matches a much larger clone and diverges from this DNA's translation at residue 4, likely through a read error; the protein shown comes from the DNA. This sequence joins TRDV1 and TRDJ1; TRDD2 agrees at 8 bases. The CDR3 is 16 amino acids. V lost 7 bases, J lost 7 bases, and 17 bases stayed unmatched. Germline V gene sequence: CDR1 TSWWSYY, CDR2 QGS. The CDR3 sequence: CALEKLPTRMGSKLIF. The CDR3 DNA sequence: TGTGCTCTTGAGAAACTTCCTACTAGGATGGGGAGTAAACTCATCTTT.

Comment on this clone: Only one base separates this from a far larger clonotype, so it likely reflects a read error. This CDR3 is also generated by other DNA sequences in the sample. The chain links TRDV1 to TRDJ1; 9 bases line up with TRDD3. The J gene, missing from TCRdb, was assigned here through DNA to germline matching. V was clipped by 2 bases and J by 0 bases; unmatched bases: 22. CDR1 and CDR2 from the germline V gene are TSWWSYY and QGS. The CDR3 totals 22 residues. The DNA for the CDR3 is TGTGCTCTTGGGGAAGCTAGTACTGGGGGACCCATCCCATTTAAGTACACCGATAAACTCATCTTT. Translated, it gives CALGEASTGGPIPFKYTDKLIF.

To note about this clone: TCRdb lists the protein of a much larger clone for this DNA, which differs at residue 4, so this is likely a read error; the protein given here is translated from the DNA itself. The chain is built from TRDV1 and TRDJ1; TRDD3 matches 9 bases. Trimming took 7 bases from V and 0 from J; bases not matched to a gene: 24. Germline V gene lookup returns CDR1 TSWWSYY and CDR2 QGS. The CDR3 runs 21 residues. CDR3 amino acids: CALEGRLHLLLGEKYTDKLIF. CDR3 in DNA: TGTGCTCTTGAGGGACGCCTCCACCTGTTACTGGGGGAAAAATACACCGATAAACTCATCTTT.

This clone was detected a few times. This DNA's translation and the protein TCRdb lists, from a much larger clone, do not match at residue 11, likely due to a read error; the protein shown is translated from the DNA. The V gene is TRDV2, the J gene TRDJ1; the match to TRDD3 covers 11 bases. Germline loops: CDR1 GEAIGNYY, CDR2 EKD. This CDR3 contains 16 residues. Trimming took 2 bases from V and 8 from J; bases not matched to a gene: 12. The CDR3 DNA sequence: TGTGCCTGTGACAATCTGGGGGATACCCACGCCCTAAAACTCATCTTT. Protein: CACDNLGDTHALKLIF.